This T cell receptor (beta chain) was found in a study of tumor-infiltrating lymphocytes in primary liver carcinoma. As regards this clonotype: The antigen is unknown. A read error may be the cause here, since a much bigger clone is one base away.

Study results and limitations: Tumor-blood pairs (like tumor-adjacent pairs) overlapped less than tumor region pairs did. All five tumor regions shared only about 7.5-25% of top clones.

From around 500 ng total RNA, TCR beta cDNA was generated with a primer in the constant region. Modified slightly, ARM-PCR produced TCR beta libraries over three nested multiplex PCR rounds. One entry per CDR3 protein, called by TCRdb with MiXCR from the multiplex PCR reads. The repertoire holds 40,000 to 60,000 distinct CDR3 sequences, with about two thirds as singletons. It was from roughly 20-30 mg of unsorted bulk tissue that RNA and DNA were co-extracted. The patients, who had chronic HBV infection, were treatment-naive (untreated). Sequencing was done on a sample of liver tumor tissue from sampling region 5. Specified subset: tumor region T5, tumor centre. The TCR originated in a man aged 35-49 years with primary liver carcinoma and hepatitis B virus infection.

CDR3 DNA sequence: TGCGCCAGCAACCCTGGACAGGGGGCGCCGGGCTATGGCTACACCTTC. Protein: CASNPGQGAPGYGYTF. The chain uses TRBV5-1 and TRBJ1-2; 11 bases are a match to TRBD1. The CDR3 contains 16 residues. With V trimmed by 6 bases and J by 4 bases, 11 bases remained unmatched. CDR1 is SGHRS and CDR2 is YFSETQ in the germline V gene. The whole variable domain, filled in from reference TRBV5-1 and TRBJ1-2, reads KAGVTQTPRYLIKTRGQQVTLSCSPISGHRSVSWYQQTPGQGLQFLFEYFSETQRNKGNFPGRFSGRQFSNSRSEMNVSTLELGDSALYLCASNPGQGAPGYGYTFGSGTRLTVV.